A single T cell receptor beta chain is shown here with its context. The sample comes from a study of CD8 T cells in ankylosing spondylitis. As the method for making TCR beta libraries, quantitative 5'-RACE with molecular barcodes was used. TCRdb reprocessed the 5' RACE reads with MiXCR, giving one entry per CDR3 protein. The table lists roughly 250,000 distinct CDR3 sequences, 8% to 9.5% of them singletons. The sequenced material came from blood, either unsorted or a sorted T cell fraction (not recorded which). The TCR comes from a male donor with ankylosing spondylitis or in good health (not recorded which).

CDR3 DNA sequence: TGTGCCAGCAGCCAAGATTTCGGCACCAATTCACCCCTCCACTTT. Its protein product is CASSQDFGTNSPLHF. The V and J genes are TRBV3-1 and TRBJ1-6; D is ambiguous. The V end lost 0 bases, the J end lost 7 bases, and 10 bases lay between the germline ends. The length of the CDR3 is 15 residues. Looked up from germline, CDR1 is LGHDT and CDR2 is YNNKEL (reference sequence).